These 4 T cell receptor beta chains share one sample of origin, sequenced in a study of cytomegalovirus exposure and HLA in healthy donors. The PCR employed 60 Vbeta primers together with 13 Jbeta primers. TCRdb's table, derived via immunoSEQ multiplex PCR, lists solely in-frame clones and lacks some. Of about 160,000 clones in the sample, roughly four fifths are singletons; the top ten hold approximately 3%. The source material was PBMCs. The receptors here all came from a woman aged 35 to 49 in good health and CMV-seronegative.

In its sample, this clone was seen a few times. J is TRBJ2-2 and V is TRBV7-8; D perhaps matches TRBD1 (5 bases). The CDR3 extends over 16 amino acids. From germline, CDR1 is SGHVS and CDR2 FQNEAQ. Trimming stripped 4 bases from V and 0 bases from J, with 12 bases between. The DNA of the CDR3 is TGTGCCAGCAGCTCTAGACAGAACCCGAACACCGGGGAGCTGTTTTTT. It is translated as CASSSRQNPNTGELFF.

The chain has TRBV10-1 and TRBJ2-2; 14 positions agree with TRBD2. The CDR3 extends over 20 amino acids. The V gene's germline CDR1 is WNHNN and CDR2 SYGVQD (reference sequence). V shed 4 bases, J shed 0 bases, and the junction held 10 bases outside the gene matches. The CDR3 region has the DNA TGCGCCAGCAGTGCCTCAGGACTAGCGGGGGGCCAATCGAACACCGGGGAGCTGTTTTTT. It translates to CASSASGLAGGQSNTGELFF.

This chain links TRBV7-9 with TRBJ2-7; TRBD1 might be the D (6 bases). The CDR3 loop spans 14 amino acids. The germline V and J ends were trimmed by 2 bases and 4 bases, with 12 bases remaining between them. Germline lookup yields CDR1 SEHNR and CDR2 FQNEAQ (reference sequence). Written as DNA, the CDR3 is TGTGCCAGCAGCTTACCGGGACATCAATACGAGCAGTACTTC. This translates into CASSLPGHQYEQYF.

The chain links TRBV27 to TRBJ2-1; D might be TRBD2 (6 bases). Germline V gives CDR1 MNHEY, CDR2 SMNVEV (reference sequence). The V and J ends lost 4 bases and 5 bases respectively, with 18 bases between them. This CDR3 contains 16 residues. CDR3 region: CASSSAGTGSHNEQFF. For the CDR3, the DNA is TGTGCCAGCAGTTCCGCCGGGACTGGAAGCCACAATGAGCAGTTCTTC.